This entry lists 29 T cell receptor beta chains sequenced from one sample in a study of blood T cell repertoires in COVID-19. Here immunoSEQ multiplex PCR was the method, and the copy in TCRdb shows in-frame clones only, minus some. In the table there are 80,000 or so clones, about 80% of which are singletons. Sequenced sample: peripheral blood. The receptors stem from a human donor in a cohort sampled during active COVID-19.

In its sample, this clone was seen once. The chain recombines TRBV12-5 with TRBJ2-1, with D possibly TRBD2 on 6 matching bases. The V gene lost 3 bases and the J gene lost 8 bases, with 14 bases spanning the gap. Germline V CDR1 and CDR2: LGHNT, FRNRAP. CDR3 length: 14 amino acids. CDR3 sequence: CASGFYGSGYEQFF. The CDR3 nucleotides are TGTGCTAGTGGTTTCTACGGGAGTGGCTATGAGCAGTTCTTC.

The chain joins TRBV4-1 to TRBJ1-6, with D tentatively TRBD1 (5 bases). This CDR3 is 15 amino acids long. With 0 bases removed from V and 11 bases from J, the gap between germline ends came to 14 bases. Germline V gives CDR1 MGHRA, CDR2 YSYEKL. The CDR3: CASSQDRAGFTPLHF. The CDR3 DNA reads TGCGCCAGCAGCCAAGATCGGGCAGGGTTTACACCCCTCCACTTT.

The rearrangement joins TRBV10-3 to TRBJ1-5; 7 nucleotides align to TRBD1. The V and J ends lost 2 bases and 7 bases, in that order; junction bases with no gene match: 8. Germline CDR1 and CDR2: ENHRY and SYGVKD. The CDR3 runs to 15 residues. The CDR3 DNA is TGTGCCATCAGTGAGGGTAGGGGGCATTACCAGCCCCAGCATTTT. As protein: CAISEGRGHYQPQHF.

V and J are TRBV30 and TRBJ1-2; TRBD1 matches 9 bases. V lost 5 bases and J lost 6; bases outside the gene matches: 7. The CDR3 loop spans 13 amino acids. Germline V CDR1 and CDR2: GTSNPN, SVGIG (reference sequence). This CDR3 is CAWYGQGSNGYTF. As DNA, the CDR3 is TGTGCCTGGTATGGACAGGGGTCAAATGGCTACACCTTC.

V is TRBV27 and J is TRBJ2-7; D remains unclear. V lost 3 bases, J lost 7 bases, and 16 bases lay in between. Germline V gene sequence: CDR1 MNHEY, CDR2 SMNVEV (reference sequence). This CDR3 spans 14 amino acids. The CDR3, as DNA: TGTGCCAGCAGTTTGGGCAGTTCCCCTACGGAGCAGTACTTC. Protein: CASSLGSSPTEQYF.

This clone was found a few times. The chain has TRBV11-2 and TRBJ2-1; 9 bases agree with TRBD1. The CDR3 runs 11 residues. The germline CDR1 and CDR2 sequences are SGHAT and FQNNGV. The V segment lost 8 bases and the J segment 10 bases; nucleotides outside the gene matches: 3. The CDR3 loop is CASETGGEQFF. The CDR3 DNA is TGTGCCAGCGAAACAGGGGGCGAGCAGTTCTTC.

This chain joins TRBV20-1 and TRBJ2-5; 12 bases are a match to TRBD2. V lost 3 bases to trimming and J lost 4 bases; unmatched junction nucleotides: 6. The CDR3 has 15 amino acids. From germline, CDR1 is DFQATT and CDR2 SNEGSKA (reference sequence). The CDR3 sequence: CSASPVTSGGETQYF. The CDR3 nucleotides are TGCAGTGCTAGTCCCGTGACTAGCGGGGGAGAGACCCAGTACTTC.

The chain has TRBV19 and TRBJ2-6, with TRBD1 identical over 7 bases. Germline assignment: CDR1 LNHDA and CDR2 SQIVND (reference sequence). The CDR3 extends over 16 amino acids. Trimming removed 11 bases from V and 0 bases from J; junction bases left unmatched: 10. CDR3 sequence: CASSGQTVSGANVLTF. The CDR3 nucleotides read TGTGCCTCCTCGGGACAGACCGTCTCTGGGGCCAACGTCCTGACTTTC.

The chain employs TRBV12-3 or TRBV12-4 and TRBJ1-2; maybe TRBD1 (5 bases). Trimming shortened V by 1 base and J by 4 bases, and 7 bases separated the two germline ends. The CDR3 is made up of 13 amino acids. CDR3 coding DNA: TGTGCCAGCAGTTTAGGGCAGGGCTATGGCTACACCTTC. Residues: CASSLGQGYGYTF.

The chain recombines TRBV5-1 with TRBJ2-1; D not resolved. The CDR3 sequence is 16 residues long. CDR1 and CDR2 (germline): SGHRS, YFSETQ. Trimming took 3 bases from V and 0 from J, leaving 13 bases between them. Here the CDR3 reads CASSSVAASSYNEQFF. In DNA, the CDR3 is TGCGCCAGCAGCTCCGTGGCTGCCAGCTCCTACAATGAGCAGTTCTTC.

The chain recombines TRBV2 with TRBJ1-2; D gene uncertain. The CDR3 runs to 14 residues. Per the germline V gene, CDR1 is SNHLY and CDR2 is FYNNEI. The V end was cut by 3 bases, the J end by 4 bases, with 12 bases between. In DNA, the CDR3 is TGTGCCAGCAGTGAGGGGAGGTCGCTCTATGGCTACACCTTC. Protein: CASSEGRSLYGYTF.

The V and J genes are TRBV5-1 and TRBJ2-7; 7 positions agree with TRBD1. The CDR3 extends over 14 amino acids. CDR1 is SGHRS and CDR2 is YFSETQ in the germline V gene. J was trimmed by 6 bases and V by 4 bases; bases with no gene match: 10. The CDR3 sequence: CASSPAGTVTEQYF. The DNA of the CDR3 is TGCGCCAGCAGCCCCGCCGGGACAGTGACCGAGCAGTACTTC.

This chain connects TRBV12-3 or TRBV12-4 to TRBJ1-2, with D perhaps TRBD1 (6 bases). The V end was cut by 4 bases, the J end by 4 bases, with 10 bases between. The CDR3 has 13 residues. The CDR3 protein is CASSSGQSYGYTF. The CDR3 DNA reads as TGTGCCAGCAGTTCCGGACAGAGCTATGGCTACACCTTC.

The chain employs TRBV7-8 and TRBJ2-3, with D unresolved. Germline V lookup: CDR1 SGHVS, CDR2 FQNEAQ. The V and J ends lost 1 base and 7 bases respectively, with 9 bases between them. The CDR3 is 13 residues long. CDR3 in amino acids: CASSLGGAYTQYF. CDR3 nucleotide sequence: TGTGCCAGCAGCTTAGGAGGCGCGTATACGCAGTATTTT.

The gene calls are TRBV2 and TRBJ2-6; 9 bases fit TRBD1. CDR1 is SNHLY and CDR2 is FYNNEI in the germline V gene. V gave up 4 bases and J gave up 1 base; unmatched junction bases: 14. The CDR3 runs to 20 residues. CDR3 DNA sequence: TGTGCCAGCAGTGGAGTACAGGGGGCCTCCTCCAGGTCTGGGGCCAACGTCCTGACTTTC. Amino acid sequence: CASSGVQGASSRSGANVLTF.

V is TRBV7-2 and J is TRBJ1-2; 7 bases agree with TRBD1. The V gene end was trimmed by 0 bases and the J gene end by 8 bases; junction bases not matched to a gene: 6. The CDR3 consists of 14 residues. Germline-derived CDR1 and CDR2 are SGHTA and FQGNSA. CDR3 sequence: CASSLAPQGVGYTF. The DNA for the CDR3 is TGTGCCAGCAGCTTAGCGCCCCAGGGGGTAGGCTACACCTTC.

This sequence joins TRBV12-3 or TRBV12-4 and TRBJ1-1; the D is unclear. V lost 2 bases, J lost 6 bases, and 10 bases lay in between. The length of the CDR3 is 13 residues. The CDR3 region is CASSLSLRAEAFF. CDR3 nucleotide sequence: TGTGCCAGCAGTTTAAGCCTGAGGGCTGAAGCTTTCTTT.

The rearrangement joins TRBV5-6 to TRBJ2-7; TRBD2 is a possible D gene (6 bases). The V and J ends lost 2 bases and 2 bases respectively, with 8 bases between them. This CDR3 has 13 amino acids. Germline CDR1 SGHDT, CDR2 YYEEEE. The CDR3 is CASSFGGPYEQYF. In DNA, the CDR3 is TGTGCCAGCAGCTTCGGAGGGCCCTACGAGCAGTACTTC.

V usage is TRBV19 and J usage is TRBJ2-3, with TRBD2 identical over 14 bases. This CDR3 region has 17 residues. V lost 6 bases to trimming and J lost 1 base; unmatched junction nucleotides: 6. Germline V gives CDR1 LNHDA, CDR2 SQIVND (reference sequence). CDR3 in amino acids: CASRTSGGAQGTDTQYF. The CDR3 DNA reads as TGTGCCAGTAGGACTAGCGGGGGGGCCCAGGGCACAGATACGCAGTATTTT. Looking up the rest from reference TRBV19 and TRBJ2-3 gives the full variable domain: DGGITQSPKYLFRKEGQNVTLSCEQNLNHDAMYWYRQDPGQGLRLIYYSQIVNDFQKGDIAEGYSVSREKKESFPLTVTSAQKNPTAFYLCASRTSGGAQGTDTQYFGPGTRLTVL.

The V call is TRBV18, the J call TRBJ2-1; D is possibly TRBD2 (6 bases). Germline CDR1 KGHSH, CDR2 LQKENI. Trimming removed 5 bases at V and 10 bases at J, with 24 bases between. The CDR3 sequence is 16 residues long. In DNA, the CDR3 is TGTGCCAGCTCATTCTCGGGGGACTGGATTGAGGAAGAGCAGTTCTTC. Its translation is CASSFSGDWIEEEQFF.

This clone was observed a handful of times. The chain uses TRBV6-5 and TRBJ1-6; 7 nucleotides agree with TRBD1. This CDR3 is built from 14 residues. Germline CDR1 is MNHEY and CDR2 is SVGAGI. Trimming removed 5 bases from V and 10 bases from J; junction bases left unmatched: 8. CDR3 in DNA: TGTGCCAGCAGTCGAACAGGGGAAGTGTCACCCCTCCACTTT. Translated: CASSRTGEVSPLHF.

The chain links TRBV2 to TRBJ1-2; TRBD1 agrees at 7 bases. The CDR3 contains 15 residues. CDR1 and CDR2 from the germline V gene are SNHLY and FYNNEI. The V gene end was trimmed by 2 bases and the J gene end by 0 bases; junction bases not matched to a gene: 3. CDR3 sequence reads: CASSEIQGANYGYTF. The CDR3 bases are TGTGCCAGCAGTGAAATTCAGGGGGCTAACTATGGCTACACCTTC.

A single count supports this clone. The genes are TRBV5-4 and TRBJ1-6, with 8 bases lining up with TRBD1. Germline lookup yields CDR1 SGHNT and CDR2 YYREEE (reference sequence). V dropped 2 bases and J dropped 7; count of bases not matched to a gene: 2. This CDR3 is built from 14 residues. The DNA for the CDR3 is TGTGCCAGCAGCTTTGACAGGGGCAATTCACCCCTCCACTTT. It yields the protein CASSFDRGNSPLHF.

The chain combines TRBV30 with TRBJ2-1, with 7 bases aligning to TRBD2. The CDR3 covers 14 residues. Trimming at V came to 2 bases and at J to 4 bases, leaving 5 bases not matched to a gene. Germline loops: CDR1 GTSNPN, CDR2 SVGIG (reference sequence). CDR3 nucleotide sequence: TGTGCCTGGAGTCGCGGGACTACTTACAATGAGCAGTTCTTC. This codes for CAWSRGTTYNEQFF.

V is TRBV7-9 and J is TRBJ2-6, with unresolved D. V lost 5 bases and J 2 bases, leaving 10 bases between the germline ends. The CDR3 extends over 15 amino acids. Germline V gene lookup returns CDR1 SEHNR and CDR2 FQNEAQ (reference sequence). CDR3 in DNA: TGTGCCAGCAGCCAACATTTCCCTGGGGCCAACGTCCTGACTTTC. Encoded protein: CASSQHFPGANVLTF. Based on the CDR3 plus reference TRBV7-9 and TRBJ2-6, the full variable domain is DTGVSQNPRHKITKRGQNVTFRCDPISEHNRLYWYRQTLGQGPEFLTYFQNEAQLEKSRLLSDRFSAERPKGSFSTLEIQRTEQGDSAMYLCASSQHFPGANVLTFGAGSRLTVL.

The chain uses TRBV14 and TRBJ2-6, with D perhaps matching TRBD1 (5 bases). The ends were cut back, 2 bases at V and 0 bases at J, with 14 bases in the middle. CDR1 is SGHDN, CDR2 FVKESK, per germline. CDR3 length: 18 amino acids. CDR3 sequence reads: CASSQWGVRPSGANVLTF. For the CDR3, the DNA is TGTGCCAGCAGCCAATGGGGCGTCCGCCCCTCTGGGGCCAACGTCCTGACTTTC.

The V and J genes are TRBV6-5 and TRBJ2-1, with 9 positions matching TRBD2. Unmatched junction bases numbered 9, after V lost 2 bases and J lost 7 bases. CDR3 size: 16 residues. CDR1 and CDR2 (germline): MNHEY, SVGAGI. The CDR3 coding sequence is TGTGCCAGCAGTTACGAAGAGACTAGCGGTTCTAATGAGCAGTTCTTC. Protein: CASSYEETSGSNEQFF.

This CDR3 reads CASSLELAGARGTQYF. Written as DNA, the CDR3 is TGTGCCAGCAGCTTAGAACTAGCGGGGGCCCGAGGTACGCAGTATTTT. V and J are TRBV7-6 and TRBJ2-3; 11 positions match TRBD2. V was pared by 1 base and J by 8 bases, with 8 bases of the junction left unmatched. This CDR3 contains 16 residues. Germline V gives CDR1 SGHVS, CDR2 FNYEAQ.

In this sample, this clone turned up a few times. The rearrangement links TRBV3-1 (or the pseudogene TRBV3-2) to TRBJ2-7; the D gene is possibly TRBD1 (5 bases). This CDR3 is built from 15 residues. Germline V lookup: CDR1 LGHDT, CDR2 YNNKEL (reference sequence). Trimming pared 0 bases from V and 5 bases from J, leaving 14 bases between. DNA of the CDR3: TGTGCCAGCAGCCAAGATCTAGGGGATCAGGACGAGCAGTACTTC. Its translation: CASSQDLGDQDEQYF.